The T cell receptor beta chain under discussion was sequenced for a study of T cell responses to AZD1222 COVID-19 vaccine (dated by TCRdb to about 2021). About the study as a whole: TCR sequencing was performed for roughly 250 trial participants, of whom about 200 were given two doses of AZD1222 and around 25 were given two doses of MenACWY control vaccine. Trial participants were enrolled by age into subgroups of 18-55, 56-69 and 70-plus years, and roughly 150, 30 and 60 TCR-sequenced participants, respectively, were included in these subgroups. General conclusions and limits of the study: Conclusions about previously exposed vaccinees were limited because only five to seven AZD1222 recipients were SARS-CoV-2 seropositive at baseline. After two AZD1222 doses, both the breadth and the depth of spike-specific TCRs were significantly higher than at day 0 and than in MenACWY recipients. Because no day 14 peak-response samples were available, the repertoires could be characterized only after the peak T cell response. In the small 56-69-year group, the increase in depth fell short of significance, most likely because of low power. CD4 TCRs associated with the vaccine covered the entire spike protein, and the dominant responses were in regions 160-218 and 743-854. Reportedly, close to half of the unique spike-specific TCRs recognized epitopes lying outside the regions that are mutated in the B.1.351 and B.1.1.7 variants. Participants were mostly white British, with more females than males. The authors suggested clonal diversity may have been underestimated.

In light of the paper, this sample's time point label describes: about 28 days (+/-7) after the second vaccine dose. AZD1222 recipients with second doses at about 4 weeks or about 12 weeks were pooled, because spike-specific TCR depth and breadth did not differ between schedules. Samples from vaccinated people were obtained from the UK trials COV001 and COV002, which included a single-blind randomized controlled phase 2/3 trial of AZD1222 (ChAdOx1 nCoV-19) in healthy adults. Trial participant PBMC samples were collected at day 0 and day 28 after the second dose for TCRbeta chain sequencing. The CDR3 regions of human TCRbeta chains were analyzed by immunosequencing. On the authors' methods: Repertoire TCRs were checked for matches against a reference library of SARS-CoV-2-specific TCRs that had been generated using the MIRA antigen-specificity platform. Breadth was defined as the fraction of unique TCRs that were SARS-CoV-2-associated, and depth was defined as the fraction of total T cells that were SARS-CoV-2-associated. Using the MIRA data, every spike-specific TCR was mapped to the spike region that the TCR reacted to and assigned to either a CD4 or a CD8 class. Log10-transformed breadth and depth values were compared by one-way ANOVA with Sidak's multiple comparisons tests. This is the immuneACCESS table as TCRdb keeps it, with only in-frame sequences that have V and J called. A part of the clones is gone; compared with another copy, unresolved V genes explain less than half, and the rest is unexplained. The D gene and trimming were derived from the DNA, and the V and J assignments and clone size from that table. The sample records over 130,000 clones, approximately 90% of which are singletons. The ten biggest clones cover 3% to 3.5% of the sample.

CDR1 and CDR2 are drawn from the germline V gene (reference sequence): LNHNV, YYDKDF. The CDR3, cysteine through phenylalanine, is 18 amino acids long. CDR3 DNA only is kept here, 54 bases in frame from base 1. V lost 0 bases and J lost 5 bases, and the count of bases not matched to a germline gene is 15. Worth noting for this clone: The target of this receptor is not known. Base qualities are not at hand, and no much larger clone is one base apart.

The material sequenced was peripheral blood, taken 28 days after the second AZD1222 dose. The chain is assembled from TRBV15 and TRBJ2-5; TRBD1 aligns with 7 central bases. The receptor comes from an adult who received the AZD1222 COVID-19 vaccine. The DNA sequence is TGTGCCACCAGCAGAGATCCCGGGACAGAGTACTTTAGGGAGACCCAGTACTTC. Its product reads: CATSRDPGTEYFRETQYF.